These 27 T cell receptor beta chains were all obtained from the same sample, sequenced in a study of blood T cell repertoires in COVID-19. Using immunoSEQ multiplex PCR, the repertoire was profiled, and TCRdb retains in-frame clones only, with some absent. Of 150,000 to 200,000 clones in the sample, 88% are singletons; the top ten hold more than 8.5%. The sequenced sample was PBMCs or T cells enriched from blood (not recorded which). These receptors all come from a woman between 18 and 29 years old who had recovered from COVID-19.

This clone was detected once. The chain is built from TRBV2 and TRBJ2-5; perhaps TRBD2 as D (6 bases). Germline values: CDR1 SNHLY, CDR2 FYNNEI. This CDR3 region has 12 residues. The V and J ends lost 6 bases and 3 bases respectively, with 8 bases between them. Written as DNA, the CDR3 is TGTGCCAGCAGGTGGGGGGAAGAGACCCAGTACTTC. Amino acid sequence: CASRWGEETQYF.

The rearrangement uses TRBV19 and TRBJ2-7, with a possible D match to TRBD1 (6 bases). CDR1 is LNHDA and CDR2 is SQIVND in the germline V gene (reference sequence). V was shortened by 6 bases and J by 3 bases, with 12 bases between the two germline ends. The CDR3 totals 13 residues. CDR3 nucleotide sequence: TGTGCCAGTAGCCCTGGACAGAGCTACGAGCAGTACTTC. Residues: CASSPGQSYEQYF.

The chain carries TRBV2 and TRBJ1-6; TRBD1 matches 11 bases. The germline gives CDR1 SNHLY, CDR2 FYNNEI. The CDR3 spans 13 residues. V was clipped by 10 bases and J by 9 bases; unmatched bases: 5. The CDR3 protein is CATPGTGGSPLHF. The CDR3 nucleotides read TGTGCCACGCCCGGGACAGGGGGTTCACCCCTCCACTTT.

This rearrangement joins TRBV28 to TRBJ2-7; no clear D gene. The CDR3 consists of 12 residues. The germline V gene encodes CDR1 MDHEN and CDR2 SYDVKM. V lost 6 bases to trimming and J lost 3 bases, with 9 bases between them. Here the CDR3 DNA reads TGTGCCAGCAGCCCCGGTTTCTACGAGCAGTACTTC. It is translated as CASSPGFYEQYF.

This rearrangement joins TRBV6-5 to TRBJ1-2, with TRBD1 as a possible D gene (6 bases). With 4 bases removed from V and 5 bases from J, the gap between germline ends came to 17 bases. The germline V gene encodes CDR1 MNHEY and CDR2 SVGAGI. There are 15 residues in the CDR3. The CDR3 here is CASSSPRQVEYGYTF. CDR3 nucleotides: TGTGCCAGCAGTTCCCCACGACAGGTCGAGTATGGCTACACCTTC.

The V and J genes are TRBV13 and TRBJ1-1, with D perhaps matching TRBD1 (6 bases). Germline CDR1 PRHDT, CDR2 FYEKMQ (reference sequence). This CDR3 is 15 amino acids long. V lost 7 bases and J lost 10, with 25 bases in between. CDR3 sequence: CASIQRGAVTVGAFF. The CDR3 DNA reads TGTGCCAGCATCCAGCGGGGGGCTGTAACCGTTGGAGCTTTCTTT.

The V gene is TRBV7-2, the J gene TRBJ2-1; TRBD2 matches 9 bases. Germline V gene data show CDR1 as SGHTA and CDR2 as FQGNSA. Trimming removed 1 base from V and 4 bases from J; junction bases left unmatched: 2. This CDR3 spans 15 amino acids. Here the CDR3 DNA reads TGTGCCAGCAGCTTAGGAGCGGGGGGTTACAATGAGCAGTTCTTC. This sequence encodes CASSLGAGGYNEQFF. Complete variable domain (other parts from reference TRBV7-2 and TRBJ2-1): GAGVSQSPSNKVTEKGKDVELRCDPISGHTALYWYRQSLGQGLEFLIYFQGNSAPDKSGLPSDRFSAERTGGSVSTLTIQRTQQEDSAVYLCASSLGAGGYNEQFFGPGTRLTVL.

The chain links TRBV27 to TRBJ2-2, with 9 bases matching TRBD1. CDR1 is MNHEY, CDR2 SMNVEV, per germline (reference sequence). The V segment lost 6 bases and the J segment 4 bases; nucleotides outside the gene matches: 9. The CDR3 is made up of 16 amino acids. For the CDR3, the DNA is TGTGCCAGCAGCCAATCCGGGACAGGGAGCACCGGGGAGCTGTTTTTT. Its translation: CASSQSGTGSTGELFF.

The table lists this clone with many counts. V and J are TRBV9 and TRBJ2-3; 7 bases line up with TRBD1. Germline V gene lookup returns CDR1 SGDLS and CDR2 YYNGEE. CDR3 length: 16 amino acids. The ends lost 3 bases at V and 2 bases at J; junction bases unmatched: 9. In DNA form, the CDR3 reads TGTGCCAGCAGCGAACAGGGGCGGGTCGTCACAGATACGCAGTATTTT. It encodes CASSEQGRVVTDTQYF.

The CDR3 sequence is CASSYGTGRYEQYF. CDR3 coding DNA: TGTGCCAGCAGTTACGGGACAGGCCGATACGAGCAGTACTTC. The V gene is TRBV6-2 or TRBV6-3, the J gene TRBJ2-7, with 8 bases matching TRBD1. This CDR3 has 14 residues. Losses at the gene ends were 2 bases for V and 4 bases for J; bases not matched to a gene: 4. Per germline, CDR1 MNHEY and CDR2 SVGEGT.

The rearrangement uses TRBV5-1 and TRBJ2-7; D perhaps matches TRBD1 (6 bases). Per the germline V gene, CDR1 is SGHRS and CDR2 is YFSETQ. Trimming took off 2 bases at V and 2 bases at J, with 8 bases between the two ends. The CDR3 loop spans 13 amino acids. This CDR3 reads CASSFPGAYEQYF. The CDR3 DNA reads TGCGCCAGCAGCTTCCCAGGGGCCTACGAGCAGTACTTC.

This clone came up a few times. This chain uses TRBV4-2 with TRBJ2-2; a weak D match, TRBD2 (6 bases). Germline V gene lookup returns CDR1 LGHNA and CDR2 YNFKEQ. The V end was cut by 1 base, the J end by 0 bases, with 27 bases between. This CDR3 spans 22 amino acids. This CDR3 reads CASSQVLGLGGDRKTNTGELFF. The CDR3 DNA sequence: TGTGCCAGCAGCCAAGTTCTCGGTCTTGGCGGGGACCGGAAGACGAACACCGGGGAGCTGTTTTTT.

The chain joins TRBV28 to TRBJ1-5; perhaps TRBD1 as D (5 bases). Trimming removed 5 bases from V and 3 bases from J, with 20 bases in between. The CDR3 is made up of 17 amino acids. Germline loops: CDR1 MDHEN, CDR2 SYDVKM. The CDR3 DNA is TGTGCCAGCAGTAACGTATTCCTCAGGGTATCCAATCAGCCCCAGCATTTT. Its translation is CASSNVFLRVSNQPQHF.

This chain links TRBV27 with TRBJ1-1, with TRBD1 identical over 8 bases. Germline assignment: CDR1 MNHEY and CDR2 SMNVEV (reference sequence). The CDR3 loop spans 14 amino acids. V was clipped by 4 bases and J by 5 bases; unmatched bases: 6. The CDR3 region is CASSSTTGATEAFF. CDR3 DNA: TGTGCCAGCAGTTCCACGACAGGGGCTACTGAAGCTTTCTTT.

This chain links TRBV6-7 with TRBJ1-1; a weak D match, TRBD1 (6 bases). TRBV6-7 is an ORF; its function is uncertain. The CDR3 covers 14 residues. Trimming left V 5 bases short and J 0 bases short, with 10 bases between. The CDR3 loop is CASSTDSMNTEAFF. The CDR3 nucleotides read TGTGCCAGCAGTACGGACAGCATGAACACTGAAGCTTTCTTT.

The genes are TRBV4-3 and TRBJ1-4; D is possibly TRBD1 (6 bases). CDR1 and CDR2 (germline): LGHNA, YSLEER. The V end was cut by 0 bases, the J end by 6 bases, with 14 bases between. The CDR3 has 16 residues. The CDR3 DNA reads TGCGCCAGCAGCCAAGATTCAACAGGGAGTGATGAAAAACTGTTTTTT. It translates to CASSQDSTGSDEKLFF.

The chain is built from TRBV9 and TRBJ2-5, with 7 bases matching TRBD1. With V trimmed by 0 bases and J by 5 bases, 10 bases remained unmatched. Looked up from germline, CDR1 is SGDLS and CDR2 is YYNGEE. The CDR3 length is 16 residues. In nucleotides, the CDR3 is TGTGCCAGCAGCGTAGGGACAGGTCTAAGGGCGGAGACCCAGTACTTC. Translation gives CASSVGTGLRAETQYF.

CDR3 nucleotides: TGTGCCAGCAGCTTAGTCCCCAGGGAAGACAATCAGCCCCAGCATTTT. Translated, it gives CASSLVPREDNQPQHF. The J gene is TRBJ1-5, the V gene TRBV7-2, with a possible D match to TRBD1 (5 bases). CDR3 size: 16 residues. V dropped 1 base and J dropped 3 bases, with 13 bases sitting between them. Germline CDR1 and CDR2: SGHTA and FQGNSA.

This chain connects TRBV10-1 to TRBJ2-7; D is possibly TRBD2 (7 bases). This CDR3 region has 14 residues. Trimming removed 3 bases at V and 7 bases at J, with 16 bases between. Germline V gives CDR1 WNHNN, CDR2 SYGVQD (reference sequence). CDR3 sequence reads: CASSDPGGEVEQYF. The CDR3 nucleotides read TGCGCCAGCAGTGATCCGGGGGGCGAGGTGGAGCAGTACTTC.

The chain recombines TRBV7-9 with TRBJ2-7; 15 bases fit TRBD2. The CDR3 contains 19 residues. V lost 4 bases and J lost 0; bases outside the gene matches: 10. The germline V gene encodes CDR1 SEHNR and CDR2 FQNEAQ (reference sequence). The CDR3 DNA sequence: TGTGCCAGCAGCTCCCACGGGACTAGCGGGAGGTTGTCCTCCTACGAGCAGTACTTC. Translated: CASSSHGTSGRLSSYEQYF.

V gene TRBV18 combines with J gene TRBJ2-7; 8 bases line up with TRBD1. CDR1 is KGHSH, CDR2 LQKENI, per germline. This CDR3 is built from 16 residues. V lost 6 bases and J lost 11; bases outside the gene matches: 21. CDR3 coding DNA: TGTGCCAGCTCGCCAATCGTGGACGGCAGGGGGCAGGTAAAGTACTTC. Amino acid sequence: CASSPIVDGRGQVKYF.

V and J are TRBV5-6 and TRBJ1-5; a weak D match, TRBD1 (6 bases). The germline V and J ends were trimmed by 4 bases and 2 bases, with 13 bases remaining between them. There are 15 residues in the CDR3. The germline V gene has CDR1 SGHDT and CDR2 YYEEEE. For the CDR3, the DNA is TGTGCCAGCAGCGCTAGGGGGTTGGGCAATCAGCCCCAGCATTTT. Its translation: CASSARGLGNQPQHF.

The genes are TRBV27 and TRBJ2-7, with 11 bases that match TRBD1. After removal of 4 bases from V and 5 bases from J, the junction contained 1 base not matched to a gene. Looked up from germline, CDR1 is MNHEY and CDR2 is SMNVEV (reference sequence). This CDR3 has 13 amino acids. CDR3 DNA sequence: TGTGCCAGCAGTTGGGACAGGGGGGACGAGCAGTACTTC. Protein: CASSWDRGDEQYF.

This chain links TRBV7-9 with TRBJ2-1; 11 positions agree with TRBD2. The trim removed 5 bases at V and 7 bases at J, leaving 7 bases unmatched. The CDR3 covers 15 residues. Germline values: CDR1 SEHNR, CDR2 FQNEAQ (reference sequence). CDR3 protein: CASSPGLADPNEQFF. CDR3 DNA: TGTGCCAGCAGCCCGGGACTAGCGGACCCGAATGAGCAGTTCTTC.

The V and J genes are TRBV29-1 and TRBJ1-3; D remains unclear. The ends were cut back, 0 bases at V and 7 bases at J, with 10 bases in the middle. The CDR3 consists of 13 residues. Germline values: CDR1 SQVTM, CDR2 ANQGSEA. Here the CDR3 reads CSVEDYRGNTIYF. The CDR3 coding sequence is TGCAGCGTTGAAGATTACCGAGGGAACACCATATATTTT.

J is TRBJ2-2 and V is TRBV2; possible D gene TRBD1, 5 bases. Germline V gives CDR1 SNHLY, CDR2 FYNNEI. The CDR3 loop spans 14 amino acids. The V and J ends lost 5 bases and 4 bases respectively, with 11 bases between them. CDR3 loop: CASSMDTATGELFF. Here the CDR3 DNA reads TGTGCCAGCAGTATGGACACGGCCACCGGGGAGCTGTTTTTT. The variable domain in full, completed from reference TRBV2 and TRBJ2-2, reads EPEVTQTPSHQVTQMGQEVILRCVPISNHLYFYWYRQILGQKVEFLVSFYNNEISEKSEIFDDQFSVERPDGSNFTLKIRSTKLEDSAMYFCASSMDTATGELFFGEGSRLTVL.

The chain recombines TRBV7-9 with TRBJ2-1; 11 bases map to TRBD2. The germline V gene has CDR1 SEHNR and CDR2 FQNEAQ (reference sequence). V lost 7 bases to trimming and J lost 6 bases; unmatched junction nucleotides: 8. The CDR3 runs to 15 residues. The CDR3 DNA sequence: TGTGCCAGCACCTTTCTAGCGGGAGGCCCCAATGAGCAGTTCTTC. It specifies CASTFLAGGPNEQFF.